This TCR beta chain was recovered during a study of response to subunit inactivated influenza vaccine. Overall study results and limits: There was a suggestion from the authors that each seasonal influenza vaccination recruits few new T cells.

Via MiXCR, TCRdb re-called the RT-PCR reads, giving one row per CDR3 protein. The sample holds about 520,000 distinct CDR3 sequences, approximately 11% seen once. In the case of this clonotype: Its antigen is as yet unknown.

The source is a man aged 45-60 years who received an inactivated influenza vaccine. The source was PBMCs from blood, collected around seven weeks after vaccination.

The CDR3 nucleotides are TGTGCCAGCGGTCGACAGGGGTTCGGAGAGACCCAGTACTTC. It is translated as CASGRQGFGETQYF. The chain employs TRBV7-2 and TRBJ2-5; 8 nucleotides match TRBD1. Trimming removed 8 bases from V and 4 bases from J; junction bases left unmatched: 9. Germline V gene sequence: CDR1 SGHTA, CDR2 FQGNSA. This CDR3 is built from 14 residues.